This T cell receptor beta chain was documented in a study of blood T cell repertoires in COVID-19. Whole-study context: Samples taken during acute and convalescent COVID-19 were collected in the United States, Italy and Spain. PBMCs, B-cell-depleted T cells, or T cells were the source of the cDNA or gDNA that made up the material.

In the authors' methods: Quantification of nucleated cells was approximated via reference gene primer amplification. Clones were read by immunoSEQ multiplex PCR, and TCRdb kept only the in-frame ones, dropping some. That table is the source of V, J and clone size, and D and trimming were worked out from the DNA. The table records about 120,000 clones, roughly 83% of them present only once. V lost 0 bases and J 3 bases, leaving 6 bases between the germline ends. Per germline, CDR1 LNHNV and CDR2 YYDKDF (reference sequence). The CDR3 loop spans 13 amino acids. The sequence came from a woman of 80 years or more with acute or convalescent COVID-19. Sequencing was performed on peripheral blood. The chain joins TRBV15 to TRBJ2-7; no firm D call. CDR3 protein: CATSRDGGYEQYF. The CDR3 nucleotides read TGTGCCACCAGCAGAGATGGCGGCTACGAGCAGTACTTC.